Below, 13 T cell receptor beta chains from the same sample are listed, as sequenced in a study of vaccination and CD4 T cells after COVID-19. Their antigen targets remain unknown. Described treatment: approximately nine-day PBMC culture with coronavirus spike peptide pools or control peptides (ViraFEST assay). The Oncomine TCR Beta short-read assay was applied to DNA of cultured CD4+ T cells. TCRdb used MiXCR to reprocess the PCR reads, holding one entry per CDR3 protein. The table includes 20,000 to 25,000 distinct CDR3 sequences, around two fifths detected once. Input material: CD4+ T cells from blood, cultured in vitro. The receptors shown here come from a human donor who had recovered from COVID-19.

V usage is TRBV2 and J usage is TRBJ2-5; 8 nucleotides line up with TRBD2. The CDR3 is 17 residues long. Trimming cost V 6 bases and J 2 bases; bases outside gene matches: 14. Germline V gene data show CDR1 as SNHLY and CDR2 as FYNNEI. This chain's CDR3 is CASRRENGGADQETQYF. CDR3 nucleotides: TGTGCCAGCAGACGTGAGAACGGGGGGGCGGATCAAGAGACCCAGTACTTC.

The V call is TRBV10-1, the J call TRBJ2-7, with TRBD1 identical over 11 bases. The CDR3 has 15 amino acids. V was clipped by 1 base and J by 9 bases; unmatched bases: 8. Germline V lookup: CDR1 WNHNN, CDR2 SYGVQD (reference sequence). The DNA for the CDR3 is TGCGCCAGCAGTGAGTACGCGGGACAGGGGGATGTGCAGTACTTC. Its protein product is CASSEYAGQGDVQYF.

This chain uses TRBV19 with TRBJ1-2; tentatively, D is TRBD1 (6 bases). Trimming removed 10 bases at V and 5 bases at J, with 20 bases between. This CDR3 has 14 residues. Germline V gene sequence: CDR1 LNHDA, CDR2 SQIVND (reference sequence). The DNA for the CDR3 is TGTGCCACTAACGACGGGGGCGCCTTTTATGGCTACACCTTC. Translation: CATNDGGAFYGYTF.

V gene TRBV20-1 combines with J gene TRBJ2-7; 7 bases map to TRBD1. V shed 2 bases, J shed 4 bases, and the junction held 5 bases outside the gene matches. The CDR3 has 13 residues. Germline V gene sequence: CDR1 DFQATT, CDR2 SNEGSKA (reference sequence). The CDR3 coding sequence is TGCAGTGCTAGACCGGGACAGAAGTACGAGCAGTACTTC. This translates into CSARPGQKYEQYF.

By sample share, this clonotype is medium-sized. The CDR3 region has the DNA TGTGCCACCAGTGATCTAGCGGGGGACACCGGGGAGCTGTTTTTT. Translation gives CATSDLAGDTGELFF. The V gene is TRBV24-1, the J gene TRBJ2-2, with 10 bases aligning to TRBD2. This CDR3 comprises 15 residues. Trimming at V came to 3 bases and at J to 3 bases, leaving 0 bases not matched to a gene. In germline, CDR1 is KGHDR, CDR2 SFDVKD.

The V and J genes are TRBV28 and TRBJ1-1; D call uncertain. The V and J ends lost 7 bases and 1 base respectively, with 4 bases between them. Looked up from germline, CDR1 is MDHEN and CDR2 is SYDVKM. The CDR3 loop spans 11 amino acids. CDR3 residues: CASTGNTEAFF. The CDR3 coding sequence is TGTGCCAGCACAGGGAACACTGAAGCTTTCTTT.

The chain carries TRBV7-2 and TRBJ1-2; D gene ambiguous. There are 14 residues in the CDR3. Germline CDR1 SGHTA, CDR2 FQGNSA. V was pared by 8 bases and J by 7 bases, with 20 bases between. The CDR3 loop reads CASASAGTGGGYTF. The DNA for the CDR3 is TGTGCCAGCGCTTCGGCGGGCACGGGTGGTGGCTACACCTTC.

The V call is TRBV10-3, the J call TRBJ1-1, with no clear D. Between the trimmed V and J ends, which lost 10 bases and 3 bases, there was a span of 12 bases. The CDR3 loop spans 12 amino acids. Germline V gene lookup returns CDR1 ENHRY and CDR2 SYGVKD. This CDR3 reads CATWAGDTEAFF. The CDR3 DNA sequence: TGTGCCACCTGGGCCGGCGACACTGAAGCTTTCTTT.

This clonotype was counted only a few times. The junction departs from germline at one end; a sequencing error may be responsible. This chain connects TRBV20-1 to TRBJ2-3; 8 nucleotides match TRBD2. Per germline, CDR1 DFQATT and CDR2 SNEGSKA (reference sequence). The CDR3 is made up of 16 amino acids. CDR3 coding DNA: TGCAGTGGAACGGGGGGGGCCCCCTTTCGCACTGATACGCAGTATTTT. It translates to CSGTGGAPFRTDTQYF.

This clonotype was seen more than once but under ten times. The V call is TRBV6-5, the J call TRBJ2-3; no clear D. Germline CDR1 and CDR2: MNHEY and SVGAGI. The CDR3 is 11 amino acids. The V and J ends lost 4 bases and 6 bases respectively, with 5 bases between them. The CDR3 here is CASSSSDTQYF. CDR3 sequence (DNA): TGTGCCAGCAGTTCCAGTGATACGCAGTATTTT.

V usage is TRBV6-5 and J usage is TRBJ2-5, with 8 positions matching TRBD1. Trimming at V came to 4 bases and at J to 5 bases, leaving 9 bases not matched to a gene. The CDR3 spans 15 residues. Germline CDR1 reads MNHEY; CDR2 reads SVGAGI. The chain's CDR3 is CASSWSTGEWETQYF. The CDR3 bases are TGTGCCAGCAGTTGGTCGACAGGGGAGTGGGAGACCCAGTACTTC.

This clonotype turned up a few times. CDR3 sequence reads: CAWRVYNSPLHF. The CDR3 nucleotides read TGTGCCTGGAGGGTCTATAATTCACCCCTCCACTTT. The chain carries TRBV30 and TRBJ1-6; unclear D gene. The germline V and J ends were trimmed by 3 bases and 3 bases, with 3 bases remaining between them. This CDR3 has 12 residues. CDR1 GTSNPN and CDR2 SVGIG come from the germline V gene (reference sequence).

The rearrangement uses TRBV24-1 and TRBJ2-3, with TRBD2 matching over 8 bases. The CDR3 sequence is 15 residues long. CDR1 is KGHDR and CDR2 is SFDVKD in the germline V gene. With 5 bases clipped from V and 4 bases from J, the junction kept 7 bases outside the gene matches. CDR3 loop: CATSASGGVADTQYF. CDR3 nucleotide sequence: TGTGCCACCAGTGCCAGCGGGGGCGTCGCAGATACGCAGTATTTT.